This is a list of T cell receptor beta chains from one sample in a study of T cell responses to AZD1222 COVID-19 vaccine. Clones were sequenced by immunoSEQ multiplex PCR, and TCRdb holds only the in-frame ones, with some missing. This table has 140,000 or so clones, 89% appearing once. The sample in question was peripheral blood, obtained on day 0 of AZD1222 vaccination. Receptors were obtained from an adult in good health. Both conserved end residues are part of each CDR3. A D gene is named only where the DNA matches it firmly. Rows may omit the clone size; those that give it use once, few, many or a size class.

v_gene	j_gene	abundance	d_gene	CDR3aa	CDR3nt
TRBV11-1	TRBJ2-1	-	TRBD2	CASTKSGRSYNEQFF	TGTGCCAGCACAAAGAGCGGGAGGAGCTACAATGAGCAGTTCTTC
TRBV10-2	TRBJ2-7	-	TRBD2	CASSVGLAGNSYEQYF	TGCGCCAGCAGTGTGGGACTAGCGGGGAACTCCTACGAGCAGTACTTC
TRBV11-2	TRBJ2-7	-	-	CASSLFQGSYEQYF	TGTGCCAGCAGCTTATTTCAGGGATCCTACGAGCAGTACTTC
TRBV10-1	TRBJ2-1	once	-	CASSDHGDSGNEQFF	TGCGCCAGCAGTGATCATGGGGATAGCGGAAATGAGCAGTTCTTC
TRBV21-1	TRBJ2-3	-	-	CASSKTTRQGGVVCTQYF	TGTGCCAGCAGCAAGACTACGCGACAGGGAGGTGTAGTCTGCACGCAGTATTTT
TRBV4-1	TRBJ1-2	-	TRBD1	CASSHPTGGYYGYTF	TGCGCCAGCAGCCACCCGACAGGGGGCTACTATGGCTACACCTTC
TRBV5-5	TRBJ2-1	-	-	CASSPPLIAAEYNEQFF	TGTGCCAGCAGCCCACCCCTGATAGCGGCAGAATACAATGAGCAGTTCTTC
TRBV30	TRBJ1-2	once	-	CAWETGNHNYGYTF	TGTGCCTGGGAGACAGGAAATCATAACTATGGCTACACCTTC
TRBV5-1	TRBJ1-6	-	-	CASSLWEGASNSPLHF	TGCGCCAGCAGCTTGTGGGAAGGGGCCTCTAATTCACCCCTCCACTTT
TRBV7-2	TRBJ2-1	-	-	CASSLLGYNEQFF	TGTGCCAGCAGCTTACTTGGTTACAATGAGCAGTTCTTC
TRBV7-9	TRBJ1-5	-	TRBD1	CASSPLRTGEQPQHF	TGTGCCAGCAGTCCACTGCGGACAGGGGAACAGCCCCAGCATTTT
TRBV27	TRBJ1-6	-	TRBD1	CASSPSGDRESPLHF	TGTGCCAGCAGTCCTTCCGGGGACAGGGAATCACCCCTCCACTTT
TRBV19	TRBJ2-1	-	TRBD2	CASTNRGTSGGSNEQFF	TGTGCCAGTACCAATCGGGGCACTAGCGGGGGGAGCAATGAGCAGTTCTTC